This TCR beta chain was documented in a study of naive and memory T cell subsets. The beta constant-region primer was an equimolar mix of two oligonucleotides covering TRBC1 and TRBC2. TCRdb redid the calling of the UMI-ligation and nested PCR reads with MiXCR, one entry per CDR3 protein. The sample consists of tens of thousands of distinct CDR3 sequences, about an eighth of them appearing once. Trimming removed 8 bases from V and 7 bases from J, with 9 bases in between. Germline loops: CDR1 SGHTA, CDR2 FQGNSA. The CDR3 has 11 amino acids. This clonotype has a count of ten or more. V and J are TRBV7-2 and TRBJ2-1; D is uncertain. This TCR derives from a human donor in good health. The sequencing sample was made of central memory CD4+ T cells from blood. The CDR3 spells CASGVMNEQFF. The CDR3 nucleotides read TGTGCCAGCGGAGTCATGAATGAGCAGTTCTTC.